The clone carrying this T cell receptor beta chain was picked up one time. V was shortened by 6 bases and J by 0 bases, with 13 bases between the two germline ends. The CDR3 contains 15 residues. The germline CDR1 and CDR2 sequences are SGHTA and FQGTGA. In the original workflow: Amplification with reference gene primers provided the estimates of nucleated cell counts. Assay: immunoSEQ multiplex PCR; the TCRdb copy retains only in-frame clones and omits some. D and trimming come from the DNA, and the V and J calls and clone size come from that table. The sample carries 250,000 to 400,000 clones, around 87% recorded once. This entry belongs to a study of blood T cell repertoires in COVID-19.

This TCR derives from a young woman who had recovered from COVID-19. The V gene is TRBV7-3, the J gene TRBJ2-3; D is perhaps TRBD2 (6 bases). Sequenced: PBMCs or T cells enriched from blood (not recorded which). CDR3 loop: CASRTGLTSTDTQYF. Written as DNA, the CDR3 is TGTGCCAGCAGAACCGGACTAACTAGCACAGATACGCAGTATTTT.